The T cell receptor beta chain under discussion was sequenced for a study of blood T cell repertoires in COVID-19. Looking at the study overall: Sites in the United States, Italy and Spain provided acute and convalescent COVID-19 samples. From T cells, B-cell-depleted T cells, or PBMCs came the material, which was cDNA or gDNA.

This clone was recorded only once. Original data processing: It was from reference gene primer amplification that nucleated cell counts were estimated. Assay used: immunoSEQ multiplex PCR; TCRdb lists only in-frame clones, some missing. The V and J calls and the clone size are those of that table, but D and trimming were determined from the DNA. The sample holds about 80,000 clones, 70% to 80% seen once. From germline, CDR1 is SGHRS and CDR2 YFSETQ. After removal of 6 bases from V and 4 bases from J, the junction contained 11 bases not matched to a gene. The CDR3 sequence is 16 residues long. The chain couples TRBV5-1 to TRBJ2-3; TRBD2 agrees at 10 bases. This TCR was sampled from a man aged 65 to 79 with active or convalescent COVID-19. Material: peripheral blood. The CDR3 loop is CASTAAAGGPSDTQYF. As DNA, the CDR3 is TGCGCCAGCACTGCGGCAGCGGGGGGGCCGTCAGATACGCAGTATTTT.